This T cell receptor (beta chain) originates from a study of blood T cell repertoires in COVID-19. Everyone who took part was roughly 18 to 89 years old, and they came from about two dozen US areas. Cohorts were determined from participant-reported clinical history. Exposed participants encountered a COVID-19 case during the 2 weeks preceding study entry. Original processing methods: Amplification of reference gene primers was used by the study to estimate nucleated cell counts. Using immunoSEQ multiplex PCR, the repertoire was profiled, and TCRdb retains in-frame clones only, with some absent. V and J calls and clone size come straight from that table; D and trimming were deduced from the DNA. The sample shows some 240,000 clones, over 75% of them seen only once. Sequenced sample: PBMCs or T cells enriched from blood (not recorded which). This TCR derives from a woman aged 40 to 50 who had been exposed to COVID-19.

The CDR3 loop reads CASSQGRNGANEKLFF. In nucleotides, the CDR3 is TGCGCCAGCAGCCAAGGCAGGAACGGCGCTAATGAAAAACTGTTTTTT. The chain joins TRBV4-1 to TRBJ1-4; the D is unclear. Germline CDR1 and CDR2: MGHRA and YSYEKL. This CDR3 spans 16 amino acids. Trimming removed 1 base from V and 3 bases from J, with 12 bases in between.